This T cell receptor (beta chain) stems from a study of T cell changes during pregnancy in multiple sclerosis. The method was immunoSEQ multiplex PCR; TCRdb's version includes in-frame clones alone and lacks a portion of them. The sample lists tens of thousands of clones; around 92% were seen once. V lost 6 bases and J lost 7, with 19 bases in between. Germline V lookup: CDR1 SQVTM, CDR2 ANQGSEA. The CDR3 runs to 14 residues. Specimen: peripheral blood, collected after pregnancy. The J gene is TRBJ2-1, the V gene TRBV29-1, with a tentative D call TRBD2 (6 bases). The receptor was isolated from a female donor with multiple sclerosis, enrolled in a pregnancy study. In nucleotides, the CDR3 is TGCAGCGTGGTTAGCGCGGAGGGATTAAATGAGCAGTTCTTC. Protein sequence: CSVVSAEGLNEQFF.